This T cell receptor (beta chain) stems from a study of CXCR3-negative and CXCR3-positive naive CD8 T cells. CDR1 is SQVTM, CDR2 ANQGSEA, per germline. The CDR3 contains 13 residues. Phenotypically, naive CD8+ T cells corresponded to CD45RO-CCR7+CD27+CD95-. UMI-labeled 5' RACE TRB cDNA libraries were prepared from the cells. TCRdb reprocessed the 5' RACE reads, with one entry per CDR3 protein and no DNA. The table gives some 39,000 distinct CDR3 sequences; the top ten clones make up about 2% of it. The chain carries TRBV29-1 and TRBJ2-4; without DNA, the TCRdb call of TRBD2 cannot be checked. The TCR was taken from a human donor in good health. Some clones in this sample may be carry-over from other donors' samples. The sample comprised naive CXCR3- CD8+ T cells from blood. Sample subset: CD45RO-CCR7+CD27+CD95- naive CD8+ T cells lacking CXCR3 (TNR3-). The CDR3 sequence: CSVPAGGGDIQYF.